Below, 12 T cell receptor beta chains from the same sample are listed, as sequenced in a study of T-cell reconstitution after alpha-beta-depleted transplantation in children. Preparation of the TCRbeta library involved a method that used unique molecular identifiers. TCRdb independently ran MiXCR on the PCR reads; one entry per CDR3 protein. Altogether roughly 240,000 distinct CDR3 sequences are present, approximately 8.9% being singletons, with the ten largest covering roughly 6%. The sequencing here drew on PBMCs, mostly from graft donor cells, taken 180 days after TCRalphabeta/CD19-depleted stem cell transplant. The source is a male patient aged 5 to 17 who had a stem cell transplant for acute lymphoblastic leukemia, so the T cells may come from the graft donor.

This clonotype has a count of ten or more. This rearrangement joins TRBV5-1 to TRBJ1-4; no clear D. This CDR3 is 15 amino acids long. The V end was cut by 0 bases, the J end by 2 bases, with 8 bases between. Germline-derived CDR1 and CDR2 are SGHRS and YFSETQ. CDR3 amino acids: CASSLETRTNEKLFF. The DNA for the CDR3 is TGCGCCAGCAGCTTGGAAACGAGGACTAATGAAAAACTGTTTTTT. The full variable domain, in which reference TRBV5-1 and TRBJ1-4 provide the parts outside the CDR3, is KAGVTQTPRYLIKTRGQQVTLSCSPISGHRSVSWYQQTPGQGLQFLFEYFSETQRNKGNFPGRFSGRQFSNSRSEMNVSTLELGDSALYLCASSLETRTNEKLFFGSGTQLSVL.

This clonotype was found many times. The gene calls are TRBV6-1 and TRBJ2-1; D unresolved. CDR1 MNHNS and CDR2 SASEGT come from the germline V gene. There are 16 residues in the CDR3. The V gene lost 6 bases and the J gene lost 2 bases, with 17 bases spanning the gap. This CDR3 is CASSPQRGGAYNEQFF. DNA of the CDR3: TGTGCCAGCAGCCCCCAGAGAGGTGGGGCCTACAATGAGCAGTTCTTC.

This clonotype was found many times. The chain joins TRBV12-3 or TRBV12-4 to TRBJ1-3; D not resolved. The CDR3 loop spans 16 amino acids. V was shortened by 5 bases and J by 0 bases, with 14 bases between the two germline ends. CDR3 in amino acids: CASSPGLPVSGNTIYF. Here the CDR3 DNA reads TGTGCCAGCAGTCCCGGGCTACCTGTCTCTGGAAACACCATATATTTT.

The table lists this clonotype with many counts. This chain links TRBV4-3 with TRBJ1-4, with 8 bases fitting TRBD1. Trimming at V came to 0 bases and at J to 8 bases, leaving 5 bases not matched to a gene. The CDR3 runs to 15 residues. Germline loops: CDR1 LGHNA, CDR2 YSLEER. CDR3 amino acids: CASSQESRGQEKLFF. Written as DNA, the CDR3 is TGCGCCAGCAGCCAAGAAAGCAGGGGGCAAGAAAAACTGTTTTTT.

This clonotype was counted ten times or more. The chain uses TRBV27 and TRBJ2-1; 7 nucleotides align to TRBD2. This CDR3 spans 16 amino acids. V lost 4 bases to trimming and J lost 0 bases; unmatched junction nucleotides: 6. The germline V gene encodes CDR1 MNHEY and CDR2 SMNVEV (reference sequence). The CDR3 protein is CASSSLAGVSYNEQFF. The CDR3 bases are TGTGCCAGCAGTTCCCTGGCGGGAGTCTCCTACAATGAGCAGTTCTTC.

This clonotype was seen at least ten times. This chain's CDR3 is CASSQEGQANQPQHF. The CDR3 nucleotides read TGCGCCAGCAGCCAAGAAGGACAGGCAAATCAGCCCCAGCATTTT. J is TRBJ1-5 and V is TRBV4-1; 7 nucleotides line up with TRBD1. The germline CDR1 and CDR2 sequences are MGHRA and YSYEKL. Unmatched junction bases numbered 3, after V lost 0 bases and J lost 4 bases. CDR3 length: 15 amino acids.

In regard to this clonotype: An end of the junction differs from the germline gene, which may be a read error. V is TRBV3-1 and J is TRBJ2-1; D may be TRBD1 (7 bases). Germline CDR1 LGHDT, CDR2 YNNKEL (reference sequence). The CDR3 contains 18 residues. DNA for the CDR3: TGTGCCTGCAGCCAAGGAGGGGGCTATCCGAGCTCCTACAATGAGCAGTTCTTC. It specifies CACSQGGGYPSSYNEQFF.

This clonotype came up a few times. This CDR3 is missing its conserved last phenylalanine or tryptophan, likely due to a read error. The chain uses TRBV7-8 and TRBJ2-3; 13 bases match TRBD2. Germline V CDR1 and CDR2: SGHVS, FQNEAQ. V lost 1 base to trimming and J lost 3 bases; unmatched junction nucleotides: 4. CDR3 length: 17 amino acids. CDR3 in DNA: TGTGCCAGCAGCTTAGGTTGGACTAGCGGGAGAACAGATACGCAGTATTCT. This gives the protein CASSLGWTSGRTDTQYS.

This clonotype showed up many times. This chain joins TRBV10-3 and TRBJ2-1; 10 bases match TRBD2. CDR1 is ENHRY, CDR2 SYGVKD, per germline. V was pared by 3 bases and J by 8 bases, with 7 bases of the junction left unmatched. The CDR3 length is 15 residues. CDR3 nucleotide sequence: TGTGCCATCAGTGATAATAGCGGGGGGCGCGATGAGCAGTTCTTC. It translates to CAISDNSGGRDEQFF.

This clonotype occurred many times. The chain is built from TRBV29-1 and TRBJ2-2; D not resolved. This CDR3 is built from 11 residues. In germline, CDR1 is SQVTM, CDR2 ANQGSEA. Deletions cut 4 bases from V and 8 bases from J, with 8 bases between. CDR3 residues: CSVVVRGELFF. The DNA of the CDR3 is TGCAGCGTTGTAGTTCGAGGGGAGCTGTTTTTT.

The CDR3 bases are TGCACCAGCAGCCAAGATCCCACTAGCGGGGGGGCGGGGACGCAGTATTTT. Translating gives CTSSQDPTSGGAGTQYF. The rearrangement uses TRBV1 and TRBJ2-3; the listed D gene, TRBD2, was not tested against the DNA. TRBV1 represents a pseudogene. This CDR3 is 17 amino acids long.

This clonotype was detected many times. V is TRBV27 and J is TRBJ1-6; a possible D gene is TRBD1 (5 bases). Germline V gives CDR1 MNHEY, CDR2 SMNVEV (reference sequence). This CDR3 is 16 amino acids long. Deletions cut 1 base from V and 6 bases from J, with 13 bases between. CDR3 region: CASSLWGVEGNSPLHF. For the CDR3, the DNA is TGTGCCAGCAGTTTATGGGGGGTAGAAGGTAATTCACCCCTCCACTTT.